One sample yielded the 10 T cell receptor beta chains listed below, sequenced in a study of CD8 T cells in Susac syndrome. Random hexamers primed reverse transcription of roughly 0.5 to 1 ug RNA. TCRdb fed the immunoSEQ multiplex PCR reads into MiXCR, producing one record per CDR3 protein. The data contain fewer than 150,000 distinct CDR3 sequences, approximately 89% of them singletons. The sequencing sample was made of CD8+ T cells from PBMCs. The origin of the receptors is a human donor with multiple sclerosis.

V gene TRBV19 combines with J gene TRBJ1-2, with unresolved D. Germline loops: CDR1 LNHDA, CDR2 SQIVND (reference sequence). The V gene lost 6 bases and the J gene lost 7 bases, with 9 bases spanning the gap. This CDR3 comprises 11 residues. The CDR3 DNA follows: TGTGCCAGTAGCCCTTCCTCTGGCTACACCTTC. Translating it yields CASSPSSGYTF. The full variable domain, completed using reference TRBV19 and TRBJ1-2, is DGGITQSPKYLFRKEGQNVTLSCEQNLNHDAMYWYRQDPGQGLRLIYYSQIVNDFQKGDIAEGYSVSREKKESFPLTVTSAQKNPTAFYLCASSPSSGYTFGSGTRLTVV.

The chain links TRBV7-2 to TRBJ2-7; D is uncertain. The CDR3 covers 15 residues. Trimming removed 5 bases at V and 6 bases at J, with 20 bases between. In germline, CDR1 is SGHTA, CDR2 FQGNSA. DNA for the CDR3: TGTGCCAGCAGCCACGGCTCTCTGGAGTTAGGCGAGCAGTACTTC. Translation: CASSHGSLELGEQYF.

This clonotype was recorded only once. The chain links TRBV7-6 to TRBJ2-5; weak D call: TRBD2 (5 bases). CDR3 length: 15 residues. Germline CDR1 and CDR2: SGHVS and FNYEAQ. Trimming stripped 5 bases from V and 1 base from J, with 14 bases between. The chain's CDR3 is CASSRVERLQETQYF. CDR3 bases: TGTGCCAGCAGCCGGGTCGAGCGGCTCCAAGAGACCCAGTACTTC.

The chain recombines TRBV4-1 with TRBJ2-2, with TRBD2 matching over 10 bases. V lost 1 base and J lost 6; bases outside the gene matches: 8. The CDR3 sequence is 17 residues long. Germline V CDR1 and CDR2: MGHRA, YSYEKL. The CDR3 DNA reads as TGCGCCAGCAGCCAAGTCCTAGCGGGAGATAATTCCGGGGAGCTGTTTTTT. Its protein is CASSQVLAGDNSGELFF.

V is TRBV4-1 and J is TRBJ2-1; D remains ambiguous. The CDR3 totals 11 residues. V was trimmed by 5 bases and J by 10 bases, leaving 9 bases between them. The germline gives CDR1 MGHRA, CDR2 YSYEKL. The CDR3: CASSNFDEQFF. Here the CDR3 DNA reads TGCGCCAGCAGCAACTTTGACGAGCAGTTCTTC.

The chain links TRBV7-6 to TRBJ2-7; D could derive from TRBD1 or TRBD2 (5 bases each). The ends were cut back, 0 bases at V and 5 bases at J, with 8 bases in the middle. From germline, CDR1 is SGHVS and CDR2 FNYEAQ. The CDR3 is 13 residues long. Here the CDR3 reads CASSLAGTHEQYF. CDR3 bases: TGTGCCAGCAGCTTAGCAGGGACCCACGAGCAGTACTTC.

The CDR3 here is CASSLEVGEAEETQYF. CDR3 DNA: TGTGCCAGCAGCTTAGAAGTAGGAGAGGCAGAGGAGACCCAGTACTTC. The genes are TRBV11-2 and TRBJ2-5; D uncertain. V was shortened by 0 bases and J by 5 bases, with 16 bases between the two germline ends. This CDR3 comprises 16 residues. Germline lookup yields CDR1 SGHAT and CDR2 FQNNGV. The full variable domain, rest sourced from reference TRBV11-2 and TRBJ2-5, is EAGVAQSPRYKIIEKRQSVAFWCNPISGHATLYWYQQILGQGPKLLIQFQNNGVVDDSQLPKDRFSAERLKGVDSTLKIQPAKLEDSAVYLCASSLEVGEAEETQYFGPGTRLLVL.

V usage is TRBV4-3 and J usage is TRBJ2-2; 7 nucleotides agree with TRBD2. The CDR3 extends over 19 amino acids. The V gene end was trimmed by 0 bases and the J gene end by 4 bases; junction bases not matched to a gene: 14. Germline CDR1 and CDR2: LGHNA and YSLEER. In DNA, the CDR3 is TGCGCCAGCAGCCAAGATGGGGAGGGCCCCCGATACTCCACCGGGGAGCTGTTTTTT. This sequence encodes CASSQDGEGPRYSTGELFF.

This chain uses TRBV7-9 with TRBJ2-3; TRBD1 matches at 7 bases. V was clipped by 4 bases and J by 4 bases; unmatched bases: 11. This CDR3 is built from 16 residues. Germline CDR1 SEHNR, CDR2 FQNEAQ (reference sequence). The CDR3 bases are TGTGCCAGCAGCTCGTCGCACGGGACAGCTCCAGATACGCAGTATTTT. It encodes CASSSSHGTAPDTQYF.

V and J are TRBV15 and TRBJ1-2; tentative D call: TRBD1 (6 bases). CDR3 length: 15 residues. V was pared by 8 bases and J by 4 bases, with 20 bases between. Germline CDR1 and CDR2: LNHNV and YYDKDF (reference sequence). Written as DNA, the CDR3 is TGTGCCACCTCACAAGGGGGTTACTCGTCCTATGGCTACACCTTC. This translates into CATSQGGYSSYGYTF.